One sample yielded the 28 T cell receptor beta chains listed below, sequenced in a study of T-cell memory formation after mild COVID-19. TCRdb ran MiXCR on the 5' RACE reads and lists one entry per CDR3 protein. The data contain 350,000 or so distinct CDR3 sequences, 13% of them singletons. Specimen: PBMCs or a T cell subset sorted from them (not recorded which). These receptor sequences come from a man aged 18 to 29 who had mild COVID-19 (a few samples of this study predate the infection). Cell type and time point are not known.

This sequence joins TRBV18 and TRBJ2-2, with D possibly matching TRBD2 (6 bases). The V gene lost 3 bases and the J gene lost 2 bases, with 13 bases spanning the gap. There are 16 residues in the CDR3. Germline CDR1 and CDR2: KGHSH and LQKENI. The DNA of the CDR3 is TGTGCCAGCTCACCCCTCTTGGGGGGTAACACCGGGGAGCTGTTTTTT. Amino acid sequence: CASSPLLGGNTGELFF.

In its sample, this clonotype was seen many times. CDR3 in DNA: TGTGCCATCTCAAGGGGGACAGGGGGCGGGAATGAGCAGTTCTTC. It is translated as CAISRGTGGGNEQFF. The gene calls are TRBV6-6 and TRBJ2-1; 12 nucleotides line up with TRBD1. Germline loops: CDR1 MNHNY, CDR2 SVGAGI (reference sequence). Trimming cost V 10 bases and J 7 bases; bases outside gene matches: 11. The CDR3 is made up of 15 amino acids.

This clonotype was picked up a small number of times. This chain joins TRBV4-1 and TRBJ1-5; possible D gene TRBD1, 6 bases. CDR3 length: 16 amino acids. V was shortened by 4 bases and J by 2 bases, with 15 bases between the two germline ends. Germline V CDR1 and CDR2: MGHRA, YSYEKL. The CDR3 region has the DNA TGCGCCAGCAGCCTCGCCGGCGCAGGGGGCAATCAGCCCCAGCATTTT. The encoded protein is CASSLAGAGGNQPQHF.

This clonotype has only a few counts. This chain uses TRBV7-9 with TRBJ2-1; possible D gene TRBD2, 5 bases. Trimming removed 5 bases from V and 3 bases from J, with 14 bases in between. The CDR3 covers 15 residues. The germline gives CDR1 SEHNR, CDR2 FQNEAQ (reference sequence). The CDR3 loop is CASSEGSVGYNEQFF. The CDR3 nucleotides read TGTGCCAGCAGCGAAGGGAGCGTCGGCTACAATGAGCAGTTCTTC.

CDR3 protein: CASSVRTVGQPQHF. The CDR3 DNA is TGTGCCAGCAGCGTTAGGACAGTCGGTCAGCCCCAGCATTTT. The V call is TRBV7-2, the J call TRBJ1-5; the D gene is possibly TRBD1 (6 bases). This CDR3 has 14 amino acids. V lost 5 bases, J lost 6 bases, and 14 bases lay in between. Germline lookup yields CDR1 SGHTA and CDR2 FQGNSA.

Only a few counts were recorded for this clonotype. This sequence joins TRBV4-3 and TRBJ1-1; the D gene is possibly TRBD1 (5 bases). Trimming took 5 bases from V and 2 from J, leaving 15 bases between them. The CDR3 spans 15 residues. Germline values: CDR1 LGHNA, CDR2 YSLEER. CDR3: CASSSGQGVNTEAFF. The CDR3 DNA is TGCGCCAGCAGCTCAGGTCAGGGAGTTAACACTGAAGCTTTCTTT.

The V and J genes are TRBV7-9 and TRBJ2-7; the match to TRBD2 covers 10 bases. CDR3 length: 15 residues. Germline trimming cut 2 bases from V and 9 bases from J; bases unmatched to any gene: 10. Germline CDR1 SEHNR, CDR2 FQNEAQ (reference sequence). The DNA of the CDR3 is TGTGCCAGCAGCTTATCAAGCGGGGGGGCCCCCGGGCAGTACGTC. Amino acids: CASSLSSGGAPGQYV.

The chain recombines TRBV10-3 with TRBJ1-2; D may be TRBD1 (5 bases). Trimming pared 3 bases from V and 4 bases from J, leaving 15 bases between. Germline V lookup: CDR1 ENHRY, CDR2 SYGVKD. CDR3 size: 15 residues. CDR3: CAISDEGQGLYGYTF. In DNA, the CDR3 is TGTGCCATCAGTGATGAGGGGCAGGGCCTCTATGGCTACACCTTC.

This clonotype was picked up a small number of times. This chain links TRBV7-2 with TRBJ2-3; D gene unclear. The CDR3 runs 14 residues. Trimming pared 0 bases from V and 5 bases from J, leaving 9 bases between. The germline gives CDR1 SGHTA, CDR2 FQGNSA. CDR3: CASSLAVEEDTQYF. The CDR3 region has the DNA TGTGCCAGCAGCTTAGCCGTAGAGGAAGATACGCAGTATTTT.

This clonotype has a handful of counts. V and J are TRBV5-4 and TRBJ1-6; D remains ambiguous. The CDR3 totals 16 residues. The V gene's germline CDR1 is SGHNT and CDR2 YYREEE (reference sequence). The V and J ends lost 5 bases and 0 bases respectively, with 12 bases between them. CDR3 sequence reads: CASRAMYLSYNSPLHF. The CDR3 DNA follows: TGTGCCAGCAGGGCCATGTATCTCTCCTATAATTCACCCCTCCACTTT.

This clonotype was found many times. The chain has TRBV15 and TRBJ1-2; no clear D gene. The CDR3 has 16 residues. Deletions cut 0 bases from V and 6 bases from J, with 17 bases between. Per germline, CDR1 LNHNV and CDR2 YYDKDF (reference sequence). The CDR3 spells CATSRDPRSDVHGYTF. The CDR3 nucleotides read TGTGCCACCAGCAGAGATCCCCGGAGCGACGTGCATGGCTACACCTTC. Full variable domain (outside the CDR3, taken from reference TRBV15 and TRBJ1-2): DAMVIQNPRYQVTQFGKPVTLSCSQTLNHNVMYWYQQKSSQAPKLLFHYYDKDFNNEADTPDNFQSRRPNTSFCFLDIRSPGLGDTAMYLCATSRDPRSDVHGYTFGSGTRLTVV.

This clonotype was seen more than once but under ten times. The chain couples TRBV7-2 to TRBJ1-2; 7 bases match TRBD1. Germline trimming cut 1 base from V and 6 bases from J; bases unmatched to any gene: 5. CDR1 and CDR2 from the germline V gene are SGHTA and FQGNSA. The CDR3 consists of 14 residues. CDR3 in amino acids: CASSLEQGRDGYTF. CDR3 nucleotide sequence: TGTGCCAGCAGCTTAGAACAGGGGCGTGATGGCTACACCTTC.

The V and J genes are TRBV4-2 and TRBJ1-1; D ambiguous. CDR3 length: 14 residues. Trimming took off 0 bases at V and 7 bases at J, with 12 bases between the two ends. The V gene's germline CDR1 is LGHNA and CDR2 YNFKEQ. CDR3 DNA sequence: TGTGCCAGCAGCCAAGAAAGGTTGCAATATGAAGCTTTCTTT. Protein product: CASSQERLQYEAFF.

The V gene is TRBV7-3, the J gene TRBJ2-1, with D possibly TRBD1 on 5 matching bases. Germline-derived CDR1 and CDR2 are SGHTA and FQGTGA. Trimming took off 5 bases at V and 6 bases at J, with 20 bases between the two ends. The CDR3 length is 16 residues. The CDR3 DNA reads as TGTGCCAGCAGCCGATGGGCGTGGGGCGGATCCAATGAGCAGTTCTTC. Protein: CASSRWAWGGSNEQFF.

The table lists this clonotype with a few counts. CDR3 DNA: TGTGCCAGCAGCCACAAGGGCGGGACAGGGAGACCTGGGGCCAACGTCCTGACTTTC. Translation gives CASSHKGGTGRPGANVLTF. This chain links TRBV5-6 with TRBJ2-6; 9 positions agree with TRBD1. The V gene end was trimmed by 4 bases and the J gene end by 2 bases; junction bases not matched to a gene: 13. This CDR3 has 19 residues. Germline assignment: CDR1 SGHDT and CDR2 YYEEEE.

This clonotype was observed many times. V gene TRBV5-1 combines with J gene TRBJ2-7; D is unclear. V was pared by 0 bases and J by 7 bases, with 11 bases between. The CDR3 contains 13 residues. Germline CDR1 SGHRS, CDR2 YFSETQ. The CDR3 nucleotides read TGCGCCAGCAGCTTGGTTCCAGAAGGAGAGCAGTACTTC. It is translated as CASSLVPEGEQYF.

V usage is TRBV23-1 and J usage is TRBJ2-6, with 7 bases aligning to TRBD1. TRBV23-1 belongs to the ORF category, with a function that is uncertain. CDR3 size: 16 residues. V shed 8 bases, J shed 4 bases, and the junction held 11 bases outside the gene matches. The CDR3 region is CASPGQPSRGANVLTF. CDR3 coding DNA: TGCGCCAGCCCGGGACAGCCTTCACGGGGGGCCAACGTCCTGACTTTC.

This rearrangement joins TRBV6-5 to TRBJ1-2; D is possibly TRBD1 (6 bases). Per germline, CDR1 MNHEY and CDR2 SVGAGI. This CDR3 is 13 amino acids long. Trimming removed 6 bases from V and 4 bases from J, with 12 bases in between. The CDR3 nucleotides read TGTGCCAGCAGAACACAGGGCTCCTATGGCTACACCTTC. Its translation: CASRTQGSYGYTF.

Only a few counts were recorded for this clonotype. This sequence joins TRBV12-3 or TRBV12-4 and TRBJ2-1, with no clear D. V was shortened by 6 bases and J by 7 bases, with 7 bases between the two germline ends. This CDR3 has 11 residues. CDR3 amino acids: CASREVNEQFF. DNA of the CDR3: TGTGCCAGCAGGGAAGTGAATGAGCAGTTCTTC.

This clonotype has only a few counts. CDR3 amino acids: CASSQGSGVQPQHF. For the CDR3, the DNA is TGTGCCAGCAGCCAAGGTTCTGGGGTCCAGCCCCAGCATTTT. V gene TRBV3-1 combines with J gene TRBJ1-5; D is unclear. Trimming took 1 base from V and 7 from J, leaving 11 bases between them. The CDR3 covers 14 residues. CDR1 is LGHDT and CDR2 is YNNKEL in the germline V gene (reference sequence).

With regard to this clonotype: This may stem from a read error, because a much larger clone lies one nucleotide away. The chain has TRBV6-5 and TRBJ2-3; 8 nucleotides line up with TRBD1. CDR1 is MNHEY and CDR2 is SVGAGI in the germline V gene. This CDR3 is built from 15 residues. The CDR3 coding sequence is TGTGCCAGCAGTTGGGGACAGGCGCGCACAGATACGCGGTATTTT. Protein product: CASSWGQARTDTRYF.

The CDR3 region has the DNA TGTGCCAGCAGTTACGAGGGGCGGCAGCCCCAGCATTTT. Its translation: CASSYEGRQPQHF. This chain connects TRBV6-5 to TRBJ1-5, with D possibly being TRBD1 (5 bases). This CDR3 has 13 amino acids. V was pared by 2 bases and J by 7 bases, with 9 bases between. Germline lookup yields CDR1 MNHEY and CDR2 SVGAGI.

This clonotype was observed a few times. V gene TRBV4-2 combines with J gene TRBJ2-5; 9 positions agree with TRBD2. Germline assignment: CDR1 LGHNA and CDR2 YNFKEQ. V was clipped by 4 bases and J by 5 bases; unmatched bases: 8. The CDR3 consists of 15 residues. The CDR3 here is CASSLERGVWETQYF. As DNA, the CDR3 is TGTGCCAGCAGCCTCGAGCGGGGGGTGTGGGAGACCCAGTACTTC.

The chain is built from TRBV7-2 and TRBJ1-6; tentative D call: TRBD1 (6 bases). Germline CDR1 reads SGHTA; CDR2 reads FQGNSA. Trimming took off 1 base at V and 5 bases at J, with 9 bases between the two ends. CDR3 length: 15 residues. The CDR3 is CASSLGRTDNSPLHF. The CDR3 region has the DNA TGTGCCAGCAGCTTAGGGAGGACAGATAATTCACCCCTCCACTTT.

This clonotype appeared many times. The chain links TRBV7-2 to TRBJ2-3; D perhaps matches TRBD2 (6 bases). Germline CDR1 is SGHTA and CDR2 is FQGNSA. The ends were cut back, 6 bases at V and 0 bases at J, with 16 bases in the middle. This CDR3 spans 16 amino acids. The CDR3 spells CASSFRSRGSTDTQYF. In DNA form, the CDR3 reads TGTGCCAGCAGTTTTAGATCGCGGGGAAGCACAGATACGCAGTATTTT.

The gene calls are TRBV12-3 or TRBV12-4 and TRBJ2-1; 7 bases are shared with TRBD1. The junction had 1 base not matched to a gene; V was cut back by 4 bases and J by 4 bases. This CDR3 is built from 13 residues. The DNA of the CDR3 is TGTGCCAGCAGTTGGACAGGTTACAATGAGCAGTTCTTC. Residues: CASSWTGYNEQFF.

This clonotype was observed a handful of times. The chain links TRBV20-1 to TRBJ1-1; D not resolved. This CDR3 comprises 15 residues. Trimming took 1 base from V and 3 from J, leaving 15 bases between them. The germline V gene has CDR1 DFQATT and CDR2 SNEGSKA (reference sequence). The CDR3 reads CSARVPVYPDTEAFF. CDR3 nucleotide sequence: TGCAGTGCTAGAGTTCCGGTATACCCGGACACTGAAGCTTTCTTT.

The sample holds a few counts of this clonotype. The rearrangement joins TRBV2 to TRBJ1-5; the D is unclear. The CDR3 length is 13 residues. Germline V gene sequence: CDR1 SNHLY, CDR2 FYNNEI. V lost 7 bases and J lost 1, with 8 bases in between. The CDR3 sequence is CASMLLSNQPQHF. In DNA, the CDR3 is TGTGCCAGCATGCTCCTGAGCAATCAGCCCCAGCATTTT.